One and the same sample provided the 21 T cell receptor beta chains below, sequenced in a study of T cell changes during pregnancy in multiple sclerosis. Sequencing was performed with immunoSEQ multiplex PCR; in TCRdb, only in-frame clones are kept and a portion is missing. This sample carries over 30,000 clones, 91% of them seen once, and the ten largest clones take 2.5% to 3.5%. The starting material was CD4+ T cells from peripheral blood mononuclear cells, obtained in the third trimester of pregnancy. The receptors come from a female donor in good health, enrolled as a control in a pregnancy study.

DNA of the CDR3: TGTGCCAGCAGTGACGGGGGGCGGGACGGGTTTGAAAAACTGTTTTTT. Translating it yields CASSDGGRDGFEKLFF. The chain combines TRBV6-1 with TRBJ1-4; D might be TRBD1 (6 bases). Deletions cut 3 bases from V and 7 bases from J, with 18 bases between. The CDR3 runs 16 residues. Germline lookup yields CDR1 MNHNS and CDR2 SASEGT.

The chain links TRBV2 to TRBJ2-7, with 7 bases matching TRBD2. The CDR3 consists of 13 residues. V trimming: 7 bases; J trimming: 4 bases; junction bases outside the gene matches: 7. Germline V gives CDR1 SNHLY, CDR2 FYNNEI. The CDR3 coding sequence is TGTGCCAGCATTATGGGCGGGGGATACGAGCAGTACTTC. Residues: CASIMGGGYEQYF. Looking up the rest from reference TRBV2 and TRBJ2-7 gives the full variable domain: EPEVTQTPSHQVTQMGQEVILRCVPISNHLYFYWYRQILGQKVEFLVSFYNNEISEKSEIFDDQFSVERPDGSNFTLKIRSTKLEDSAMYFCASIMGGGYEQYFGPGTRLTVT.

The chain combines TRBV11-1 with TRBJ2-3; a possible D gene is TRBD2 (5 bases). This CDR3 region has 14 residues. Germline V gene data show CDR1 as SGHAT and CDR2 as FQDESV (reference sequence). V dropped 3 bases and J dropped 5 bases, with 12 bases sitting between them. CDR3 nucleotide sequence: TGTGCCAGCAGCTTGGAAGTAGCGTTAGATACGCAGTATTTT. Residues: CASSLEVALDTQYF.

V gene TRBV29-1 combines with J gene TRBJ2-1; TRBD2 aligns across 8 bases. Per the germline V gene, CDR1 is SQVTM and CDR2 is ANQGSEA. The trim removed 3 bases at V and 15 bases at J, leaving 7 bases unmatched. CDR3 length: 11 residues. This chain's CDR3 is CSVEFGGATFF. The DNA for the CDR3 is TGCAGCGTTGAGTTCGGGGGGGCCACGTTCTTC.

CDR3 bases: TGTGCCAGCAGTAGGACAGCCACTAACTATGGCTACACCTTC. It yields the protein CASSRTATNYGYTF. The chain is built from TRBV6-1 and TRBJ1-2; the D gene is possibly TRBD1 (6 bases). V gave up 5 bases and J gave up 0 bases, with 10 bases separating them. This CDR3 has 14 residues. Germline assignment: CDR1 MNHNS and CDR2 SASEGT.

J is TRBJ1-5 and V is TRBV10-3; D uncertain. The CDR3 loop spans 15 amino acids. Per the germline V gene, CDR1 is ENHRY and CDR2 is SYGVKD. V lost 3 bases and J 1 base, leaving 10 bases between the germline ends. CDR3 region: CAISDQLHSNQPQHF. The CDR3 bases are TGTGCCATCAGTGATCAACTTCACAGCAATCAGCCCCAGCATTTT.

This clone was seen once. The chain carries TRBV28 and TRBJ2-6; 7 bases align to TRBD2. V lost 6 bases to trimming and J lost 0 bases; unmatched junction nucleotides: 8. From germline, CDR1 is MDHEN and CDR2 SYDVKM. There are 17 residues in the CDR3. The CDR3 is CASRPGGVLSGANVLTF. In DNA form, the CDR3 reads TGTGCCAGCAGGCCGGGGGGAGTACTCTCTGGGGCCAACGTCCTGACTTTC.

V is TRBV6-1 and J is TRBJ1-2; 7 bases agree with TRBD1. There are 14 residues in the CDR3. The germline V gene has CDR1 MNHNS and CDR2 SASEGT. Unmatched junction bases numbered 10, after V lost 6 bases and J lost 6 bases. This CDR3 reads CASSHRQGDNGYTF. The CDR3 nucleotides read TGTGCCAGCAGCCACCGACAGGGTGATAATGGCTACACCTTC.

CDR3 sequence: CASRLSGGFSNQPQHF. As DNA, the CDR3 is TGTGCCAGTAGACTATCCGGGGGGTTCAGCAATCAGCCCCAGCATTTT. The chain joins TRBV19 to TRBJ1-5, with D possibly being TRBD1 (5 bases). The CDR3 is made up of 16 amino acids. With 6 bases removed from V and 1 base from J, the gap between germline ends came to 16 bases. CDR1 LNHDA and CDR2 SQIVND come from the germline V gene (reference sequence).

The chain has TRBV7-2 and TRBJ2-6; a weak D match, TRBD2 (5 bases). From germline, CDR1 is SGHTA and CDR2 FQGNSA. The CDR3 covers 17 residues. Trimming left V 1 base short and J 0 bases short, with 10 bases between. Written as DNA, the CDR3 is TGTGCCAGCAGCTTAGATACGGGGTACTCTGGGGCCAACGTCCTGACTTTC. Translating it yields CASSLDTGYSGANVLTF.

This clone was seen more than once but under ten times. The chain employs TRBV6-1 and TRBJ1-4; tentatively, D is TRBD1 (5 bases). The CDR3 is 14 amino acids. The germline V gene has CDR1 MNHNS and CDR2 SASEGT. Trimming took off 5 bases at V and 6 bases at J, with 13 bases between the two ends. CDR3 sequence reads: CASSTEGIDEKLFF. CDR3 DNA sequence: TGTGCCAGCAGTACGGAGGGGATAGATGAAAAACTGTTTTTT.

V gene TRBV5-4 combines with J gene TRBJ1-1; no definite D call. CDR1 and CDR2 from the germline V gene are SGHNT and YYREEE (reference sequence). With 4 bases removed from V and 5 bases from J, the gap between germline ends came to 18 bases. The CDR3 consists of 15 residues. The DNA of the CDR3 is TGTGCCAGCAGCCGCGGGGAGGCGGCGGGGACTGAAGCTTTCTTT. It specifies CASSRGEAAGTEAFF.

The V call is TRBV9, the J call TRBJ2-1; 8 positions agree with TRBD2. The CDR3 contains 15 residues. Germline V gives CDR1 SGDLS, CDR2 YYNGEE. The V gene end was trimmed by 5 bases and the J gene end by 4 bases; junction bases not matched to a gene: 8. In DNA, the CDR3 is TGTGCCAGCAGGGGAACTAGCGGAAAGTACAATGAGCAGTTCTTC. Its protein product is CASRGTSGKYNEQFF. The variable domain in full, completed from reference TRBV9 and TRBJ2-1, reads DSGVTQTPKHLITATGQRVTLRCSPRSGDLSVYWYQQSLDQGLQFLIQYYNGEERAKGNILERFSAQQFPDLHSELNLSSLELGDSALYFCASRGTSGKYNEQFFGPGTRLTVL.

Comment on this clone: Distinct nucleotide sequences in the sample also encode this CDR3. The CDR3 here is CSARTDGEQYF. In DNA form, the CDR3 reads TGCAGTGCCAGGACAGACGGCGAGCAGTACTTC. V usage is TRBV20-1 and J usage is TRBJ2-7; the D gene is possibly TRBD1 (6 bases). The ends were cut back, 6 bases at V and 6 bases at J, with 12 bases in the middle. From germline, CDR1 is DFQATT and CDR2 SNEGSKA (reference sequence). CDR3 length equals 11 residues.

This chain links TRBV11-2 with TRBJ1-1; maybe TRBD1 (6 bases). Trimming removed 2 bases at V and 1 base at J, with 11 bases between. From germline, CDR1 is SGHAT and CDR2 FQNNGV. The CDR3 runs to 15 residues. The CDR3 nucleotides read TGTGCCAGCAGCTTATACAGGGCCCCGAACACTGAAGCTTTCTTT. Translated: CASSLYRAPNTEAFF.

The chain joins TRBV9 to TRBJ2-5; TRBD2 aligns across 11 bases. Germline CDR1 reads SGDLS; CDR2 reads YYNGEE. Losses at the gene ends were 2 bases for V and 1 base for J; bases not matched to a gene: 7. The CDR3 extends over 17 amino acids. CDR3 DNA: TGTGCCAGCAGCGTCGGGACTAGCGGCACCTTCCAAGAGACCCAGTACTTC. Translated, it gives CASSVGTSGTFQETQYF.

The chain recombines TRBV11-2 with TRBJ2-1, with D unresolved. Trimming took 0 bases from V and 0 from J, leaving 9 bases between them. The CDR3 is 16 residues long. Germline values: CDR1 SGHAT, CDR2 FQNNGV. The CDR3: CASSLDGILSYNEQFF. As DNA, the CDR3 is TGTGCCAGCAGCTTAGACGGTATACTCTCCTACAATGAGCAGTTCTTC.

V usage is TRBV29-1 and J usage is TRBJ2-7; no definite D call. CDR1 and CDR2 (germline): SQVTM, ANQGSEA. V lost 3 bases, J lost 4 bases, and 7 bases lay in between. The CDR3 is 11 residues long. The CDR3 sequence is CSVESGYEQYF. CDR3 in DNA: TGCAGCGTTGAGTCGGGTTACGAGCAGTACTTC.

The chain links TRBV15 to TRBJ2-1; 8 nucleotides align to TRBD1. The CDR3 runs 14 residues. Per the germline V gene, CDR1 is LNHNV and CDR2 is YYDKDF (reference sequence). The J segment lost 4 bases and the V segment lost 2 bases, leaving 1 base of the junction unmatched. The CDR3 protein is CATSRQGAYNEQFF. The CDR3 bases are TGTGCCACCAGCAGACAGGGGGCTTACAATGAGCAGTTCTTC.

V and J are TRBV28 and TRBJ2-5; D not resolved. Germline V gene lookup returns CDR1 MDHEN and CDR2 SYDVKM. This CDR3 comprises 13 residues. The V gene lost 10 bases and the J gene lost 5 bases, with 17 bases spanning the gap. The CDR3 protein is CATRKTGRETQYF. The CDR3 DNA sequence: TGTGCCACCAGAAAGACTGGTAGGGAGACCCAGTACTTC.

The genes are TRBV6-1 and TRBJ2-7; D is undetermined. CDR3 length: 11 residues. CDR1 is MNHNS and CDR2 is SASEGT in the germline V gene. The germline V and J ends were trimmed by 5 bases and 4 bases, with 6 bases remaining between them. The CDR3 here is CASSLVYEQYF. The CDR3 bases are TGTGCCAGCAGTTTAGTATACGAGCAGTACTTC.